The clone carrying this TCR beta chain was recorded many times. What it binds is not known. The entry originates in a study of CD8+CD57+ T cells in acquired aplastic anemia. At the level of the study: Quantities of DNA derived from sorted CD4+ and CD8+ cells averaged 3.2 ug. On average, healthy donors gave about 10.8 million reads for CD4+ cells.

The template for TCR beta VDJ and CDR3 sequence profiling was genomic DNA. TCRdb recomputed calls from the reads with MiXCR, one row per CDR3 protein. The profile covers 150,000 to 200,000 distinct CDR3 sequences, with around 40% appearing a single time and approximately 1% taken by the ten largest. Study findings and constraints: Patients versus controls showed no significant CD8+ Simpson's diversity difference.

The clonotype comes from a human donor in good health. Sequencing was performed on sorted CD4+, CD8+, or CD8+CD57+ T cells (not recorded which) from PBMCs.

In DNA, the CDR3 is TGTGCCAGCAGCCTATTCAAGGGGGCTGACACTGAAGCTTTCTTT. Encoded protein: CASSLFKGADTEAFF. This chain joins TRBV7-9 and TRBJ1-1; TRBD1 matches 7 bases. Germline assignment: CDR1 SEHNR and CDR2 FQNEAQ (reference sequence). The CDR3 sequence is 15 residues long. J was trimmed by 3 bases and V by 5 bases; bases with no gene match: 9.